The source of this TCR beta chain is a study of blood T cells in healthy people across ages. Then a second PCR, running roughly 7 to 12 cycles, was carried out with a sample-barcoded 5' primer and a J-beta primer mix. Via MiXCR, TCRdb re-called the 5' RACE reads, giving one row per CDR3 protein. The table has 800,000 to 950,000 distinct CDR3 sequences, 25% to 30% seen once. Healthy Caucasians from Russia aged about 6 to 90 served as donors. Every sample had a minimum of 6.5 million PBMCs isolated. CDR3 size: 14 residues. The J segment lost 3 bases and the V segment lost 6 bases, leaving 6 bases of the junction unmatched. CDR1 and CDR2 from the germline V gene are ENHRY and SYGVKD. The data were also submitted as part of a second study, on T cells of mothers and their children. That work contributes: Material was donated by three healthy Caucasian mothers and their six children.

The TCR comes from a woman between 40 and 50 years old in good health. The V and J genes are TRBV10-3 and TRBJ2-7; 9 bases map to TRBD1. The sample taken for sequencing was blood. This CDR3 is CAIRPRDRDYEQYF. Here the CDR3 DNA reads TGTGCCATCAGACCCCGGGACAGGGACTACGAGCAGTACTTC.